The clone carrying this TCR beta chain appeared once. Its antigen is as yet unknown. An end of the junction differs from the germline gene, which may be a read error. The sample comes from a study of glioma-infiltrating T cells. Overall study findings and caveats: Tissue-blood divergence was below expectation in non-neoplastic patients, above in gliomas. Only very few CDR3 sequences appeared in both tissue and blood.

TCR alpha and beta CDR3 regions were amplified from RNA using iRepertoire nested multiplex PCR. Input was about 85-400 ng of tissue mRNA or PBMC total RNA. TCRdb analysed the multiplex PCR reads with MiXCR anew, one entry per CDR3 protein. The repertoire holds 35,000 to 45,000 distinct CDR3 sequences, about 20% seen once, with almost 6.5% in the top ten. The CDR3 is made up of 15 amino acids. Germline CDR1 DFQATT, CDR2 SNEGSKA (reference sequence). The source material was glioma tissue, nonneoplastic brain tissue, or PBMCs (not recorded which). V gene TRBV20-1 combines with J gene TRBJ2-7, with TRBD1 identical over 7 bases. The receptor comes from a human donor with low-grade glioma or glioblastoma, undergoing nonglioma brain surgery, or in good health (not recorded which). The chain's CDR3 is CSATPGQYSNSPLHF. Here the CDR3 DNA reads TGCAGTGCTACACCGGGACAGTACAGTAATTCACCCCTCCACTTC.